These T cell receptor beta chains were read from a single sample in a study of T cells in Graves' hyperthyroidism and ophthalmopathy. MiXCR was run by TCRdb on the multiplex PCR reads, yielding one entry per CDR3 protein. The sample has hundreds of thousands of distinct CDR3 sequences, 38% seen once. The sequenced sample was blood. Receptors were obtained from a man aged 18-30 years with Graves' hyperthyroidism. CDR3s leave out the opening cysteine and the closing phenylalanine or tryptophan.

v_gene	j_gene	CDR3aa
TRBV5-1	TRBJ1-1	ASSLSREVGRTEAF
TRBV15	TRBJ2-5	ATSFDSRGETQY
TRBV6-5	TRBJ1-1	ASRAQGSTEAF
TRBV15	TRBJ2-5	ATSRDPLGIQETQY
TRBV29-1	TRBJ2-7	SVDEGRNEQY
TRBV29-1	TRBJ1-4	SALGGQDEKLF
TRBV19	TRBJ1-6	ASRNQGQDNSPLH
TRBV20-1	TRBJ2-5	SARVPLSPEIQY
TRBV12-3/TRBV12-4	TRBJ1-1	ASSRPGQGAAF
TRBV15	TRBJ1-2	ATSSGTTYGYT
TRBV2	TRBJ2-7	ASSTQVSGGNYEQY
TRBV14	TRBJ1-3	ASSPWDGFSGNTIY
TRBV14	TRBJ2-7	ASSQVPGPAYEQY
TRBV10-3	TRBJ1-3	AISTYRVNGNTIY
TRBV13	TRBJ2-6	ASSFYLTGGFSGANVLT
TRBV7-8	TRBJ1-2	ASSLGAVTYGYT
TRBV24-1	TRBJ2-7	ATPTGQGSYEQY
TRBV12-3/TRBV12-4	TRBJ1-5	ASTTGTRQPQH
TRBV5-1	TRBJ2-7	ASSRGLAGDGSYEQY
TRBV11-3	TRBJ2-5	ASSLHGRETQY
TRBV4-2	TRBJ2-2	ASSQIQRGTGELF
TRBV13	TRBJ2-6	ASSLGLWDSSSGANVLT
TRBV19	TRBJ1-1	ASSQSKNTEAF
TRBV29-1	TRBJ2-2	SVLAGELF
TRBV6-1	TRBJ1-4	ASSEPTLELF
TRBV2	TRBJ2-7	ASSVGPWEGGYEQY
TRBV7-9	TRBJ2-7	ASSLGGVGSEQY
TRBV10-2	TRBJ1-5	ASSGPGNQPQH
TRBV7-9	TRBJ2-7	ASSFTSGGLYEQY